This T cell receptor beta chain was found in a study of T cell repertoires in cytomegalovirus infection. With respect to this clonotype: Its antigen is unidentified.

This CDR3 contains 16 residues. Trimming at V came to 6 bases and at J to 3 bases, leaving 11 bases not matched to a gene. Broader study findings: In two of eight donors, the top clonotype was HLA-C-restricted CMV-specific.

TCRdb re-called the reads through MiXCR, storing one row per CDR3 protein. There are under 300,000 distinct CDR3 sequences in the sample; under 25% occur only once, and roughly a fifth lies in the top ten. The chain joins TRBV12-3 or TRBV12-4 to TRBJ1-3, with 7 bases that match TRBD1. The sequence was obtained from a human donor in good health (CMV status not recorded). Some clones in this sample may be carry-over from other donors' samples. Sequenced material: cultured PBMCs, taken from culture after CMV antigen stimulation. The CDR3, as DNA: TGTGCCAGCAGCAAACCGGGACAGACGATTGGAAACACCATATATTTT. It yields the protein CASSKPGQTIGNTIYF.